Below, 21 T cell receptor beta chains from the same sample are listed, as sequenced in a study of T cell responses to AZD1222 COVID-19 vaccine. Using immunoSEQ multiplex PCR, the repertoire was profiled, and TCRdb retains in-frame clones only, with some absent. This table holds approximately 73,000 clones, roughly 80% found once. Material: peripheral blood, obtained on day 0 of AZD1222 vaccination. The source of these receptors is an adult in good health.

The rearrangement links TRBV5-6 to TRBJ2-3; 9 bases map to TRBD2. J was trimmed by 6 bases and V by 4 bases; bases with no gene match: 9. Germline CDR1 is SGHDT and CDR2 is YYEEEE. This CDR3 has 15 amino acids. Here the CDR3 reads CASSHGGGAGDTQYF. CDR3 DNA sequence: TGTGCCAGCAGCCATGGCGGGGGGGCTGGCGATACGCAGTATTTT.

The count of this clone is one. The gene calls are TRBV7-8 and TRBJ2-7; maybe TRBD1 (6 bases). The CDR3 loop spans 14 amino acids. Trimming removed 2 bases from V and 1 base from J, with 9 bases in between. Germline V gene sequence: CDR1 SGHVS, CDR2 FQNEAQ. CDR3 protein: CASSLTGRSYEQYF. CDR3 bases: TGTGCCAGCAGCTTAACAGGGAGATCCTACGAGCAGTACTTC.

This chain uses TRBV11-2 with TRBJ2-7, with unresolved D. This CDR3 spans 12 amino acids. Looked up from germline, CDR1 is SGHAT and CDR2 is FQNNGV. V was trimmed by 0 bases and J by 3 bases, leaving 3 bases between them. CDR3 in DNA: TGTGCCAGCAGCTTAGATCTCTACGAGCAGTACTTC. Its translation is CASSLDLYEQYF.

This sequence joins TRBV6-2 or TRBV6-3 and TRBJ2-5; D ambiguous. This CDR3 comprises 15 residues. The germline V gene encodes CDR1 MNHEY and CDR2 SVGEGT. The V end lost 6 bases, the J end lost 5 bases, and 19 bases lay between the germline ends. The CDR3 bases are TGTGCCAGCAGCCGAGCTTCGACCCGATCGGAGACCCAGTACTTC. Protein sequence: CASSRASTRSETQYF.

V gene TRBV15 combines with J gene TRBJ1-1; D is undetermined. V was trimmed by 6 bases and J by 4 bases, leaving 18 bases between them. The germline V gene encodes CDR1 LNHNV and CDR2 YYDKDF (reference sequence). This CDR3 has 15 residues. CDR3 residues: CATSLEVGDVTEAFF. The CDR3 DNA sequence: TGTGCCACCAGTCTGGAGGTCGGGGATGTCACTGAAGCTTTCTTT.

In this sample, this clone turned up once. This rearrangement joins TRBV14 to TRBJ2-7; D gene uncertain. The CDR3 is 14 residues long. V lost 1 base and J lost 2, with 9 bases in between. Germline lookup yields CDR1 SGHDN and CDR2 FVKESK. Here the CDR3 reads CASSQVDGTYEQYF. As DNA, the CDR3 is TGTGCCAGCAGCCAAGTTGACGGTACCTACGAGCAGTACTTC.

This chain links TRBV27 with TRBJ1-6, with D hard to call. Trimming cost V 6 bases and J 7 bases, with 13 bases left between them. The CDR3 runs to 14 residues. CDR1 MNHEY and CDR2 SMNVEV come from the germline V gene (reference sequence). The CDR3 DNA is TGTGCCAGCAGAGCGCAGTCAGAGAATTCACCCCTCCACTTT. Translation gives CASRAQSENSPLHF.

The V call is TRBV7-9, the J call TRBJ2-1, with 9 bases that match TRBD2. This CDR3 comprises 19 residues. CDR1 is SEHNR and CDR2 is FQNEAQ in the germline V gene (reference sequence). V was clipped by 5 bases and J by 2 bases; unmatched bases: 16. Here the CDR3 reads CASSPPARLTSGAYNEQFF. Here the CDR3 DNA reads TGTGCCAGCAGCCCTCCAGCGCGTTTGACTAGCGGAGCCTACAATGAGCAGTTCTTC.

This chain joins TRBV7-6 and TRBJ2-3; 10 positions match TRBD2. This CDR3 is built from 16 residues. The germline V gene has CDR1 SGHVS and CDR2 FNYEAQ. V trimming: 2 bases; J trimming: 6 bases; junction bases outside the gene matches: 8. The CDR3 region has the DNA TGTGCCAGCAGCTTAAGGAGCGGGAGGGCCCTGGATACGCAGTATTTT. Its translation: CASSLRSGRALDTQYF.

The rearrangement uses TRBV2 and TRBJ2-1; 11 bases are shared with TRBD2. The CDR3 has 15 amino acids. Trimming removed 2 bases from V and 5 bases from J; junction bases left unmatched: 2. The germline gives CDR1 SNHLY, CDR2 FYNNEI. The CDR3 loop is CASSERLAGNNEQFF. In DNA form, the CDR3 reads TGTGCCAGCAGTGAACGACTAGCGGGAAACAATGAGCAGTTCTTC.

This sequence joins TRBV27 and TRBJ2-7; D is possibly TRBD1 (6 bases). V gave up 8 bases and J gave up 2 bases, with 19 bases separating them. From germline, CDR1 is MNHEY and CDR2 SMNVEV (reference sequence). The length of the CDR3 is 15 residues. The DNA of the CDR3 is TGTGCCAGCCCCCTGGGGCCAGGGGACACCTACGAGCAGTACTTC. This codes for CASPLGPGDTYEQYF.

V gene TRBV2 combines with J gene TRBJ2-1; 11 positions match TRBD2. CDR3 length equals 16 residues. Trimming took 7 bases from V and 9 from J; bases not matched to a gene: 14. Germline CDR1 SNHLY, CDR2 FYNNEI. CDR3 in amino acids: CASTFRAGLAVTEQFF. The CDR3 DNA reads as TGTGCCAGCACCTTTCGGGCGGGACTAGCGGTTACTGAGCAGTTCTTC. Using reference TRBV2 and TRBJ2-1 for the parts outside the CDR3, the full variable domain is EPEVTQTPSHQVTQMGQEVILRCVPISNHLYFYWYRQILGQKVEFLVSFYNNEISEKSEIFDDQFSVERPDGSNFTLKIRSTKLEDSAMYFCASTFRAGLAVTEQFFGPGTRLTVL.

In the case of this clone: The germline gene is not matched at one end of the junction; a read error may be the cause. The chain has TRBV6-1 and TRBJ2-6; D not certain. The V gene's germline CDR1 is MNHNS and CDR2 SASEGT. This CDR3 comprises 14 residues. The CDR3 DNA sequence: TGTGTCAGCAGTGAAAGCTCTGGGGCCAACGTCCTGACTTTC. Its protein product is CVSSESSGANVLTF.

The DNA for the CDR3 is TGTGCCAGCAGTTTGGGGTTTCCATCGCCCCTCCACTTT. The encoded protein is CASSLGFPSPLHF. The chain links TRBV12-3 or TRBV12-4 to TRBJ1-6; D remains ambiguous. The CDR3 contains 13 residues. The V and J ends lost 3 bases and 13 bases respectively, with 13 bases between them.

The rearrangement uses TRBV11-2 and TRBJ2-1; 8 positions agree with TRBD2. This CDR3 is 16 amino acids long. V lost 5 bases and J lost 4; bases outside the gene matches: 10. Germline V CDR1 and CDR2: SGHAT, FQNNGV. The CDR3 reads CASSPRGTSGYNEQFF. CDR3 coding DNA: TGTGCCAGCAGCCCCAGGGGCACTAGCGGTTACAATGAGCAGTTCTTC.

The chain employs TRBV15 and TRBJ1-6; weak D call: TRBD1 (6 bases). The CDR3 length is 14 residues. Trimming shortened V by 7 bases and J by 9 bases, and 16 bases separated the two germline ends. CDR1 is LNHNV, CDR2 YYDKDF, per germline (reference sequence). This chain's CDR3 is CATMEVGGGSPLHF. In DNA, the CDR3 is TGTGCCACCATGGAGGTAGGAGGGGGTTCACCCCTCCACTTT.

The chain uses TRBV7-8 and TRBJ2-7; D unclear. This CDR3 region has 13 residues. The germline gives CDR1 SGHVS, CDR2 FQNEAQ. V was pared by 1 base and J by 3 bases, with 7 bases between. CDR3 nucleotide sequence: TGTGCCAGCAGCTTAGAATACAGCTACGAGCAGTACTTC. This codes for CASSLEYSYEQYF. Filled out from reference TRBV7-8 and TRBJ2-7, the complete variable domain reads GAGVSQSPRYKVAKRGQDVALRCDPISGHVSLFWYQQALGQGPEFLTYFQNEAQLDKSGLPSDRFFAERPEGSVSTLKIQRTQQEDSAVYLCASSLEYSYEQYFGPGTRLTVT.

V and J are TRBV19 and TRBJ1-1; D not resolved. The V end lost 5 bases, the J end lost 3 bases, and 10 bases lay between the germline ends. The germline CDR1 and CDR2 sequences are LNHDA and SQIVND (reference sequence). This CDR3 has 13 amino acids. CDR3 nucleotides: TGTGCCAGTAGTCCCGGGGAATACACTGAAGCTTTCTTT. Amino acid sequence: CASSPGEYTEAFF.

The gene calls are TRBV2 and TRBJ2-7; D call uncertain. This CDR3 region has 13 residues. Germline loops: CDR1 SNHLY, CDR2 FYNNEI. The ends were cut back, 7 bases at V and 5 bases at J, with 15 bases in the middle. The CDR3 DNA sequence: TGTGCCAGCACCCCTCGGCCTACTGACGAGCAGTACTTC. The encoded protein is CASTPRPTDEQYF.

The gene calls are TRBV2 and TRBJ1-2, with 11 positions matching TRBD1. CDR3 length equals 13 residues. Germline V CDR1 and CDR2: SNHLY, FYNNEI. V lost 6 bases to trimming and J lost 5 bases; unmatched junction nucleotides: 2. CDR3 sequence: CASRWDRGYGYTF. The CDR3 DNA follows: TGTGCCAGCAGATGGGACAGGGGGTATGGCTACACCTTC. Full variable domain (remainder filled in from reference TRBV2 and TRBJ1-2): EPEVTQTPSHQVTQMGQEVILRCVPISNHLYFYWYRQILGQKVEFLVSFYNNEISEKSEIFDDQFSVERPDGSNFTLKIRSTKLEDSAMYFCASRWDRGYGYTFGSGTRLTVV.

The chain carries TRBV18 and TRBJ1-5; possibly TRBD1 for D (5 bases). The CDR3 is 16 amino acids. Deletions cut 2 bases from V and 7 bases from J, with 18 bases between. The germline CDR1 and CDR2 sequences are KGHSH and LQKENI. CDR3 protein: CASSPYQGDGSQPQHF. CDR3 in DNA: TGTGCCAGCTCACCATACCAGGGTGACGGGAGCCAGCCCCAGCATTTT.